This T cell receptor (beta chain) came from a study of response to subunit inactivated influenza vaccine. Overall study results and limits: The authors proposed limited new T cell recruitment per seasonal influenza vaccination.

TCRdb reanalysed the RT-PCR reads using MiXCR and keeps one entry per CDR3 protein. The sample carries around 480,000 distinct CDR3 sequences, 16% recorded once. Germline V CDR1 and CDR2: SGHRS, YFSETQ. The CDR3 has 13 amino acids. Trimming left V 4 bases short and J 0 bases short, with 8 bases between. There are many counts of this clonotype. Antigen specificity is unknown. Specimen: CD4+ T cells sorted from PBMCs, collected around 25 months after vaccination. This clonotype was obtained from a man aged 45 to 75 who received an inactivated influenza vaccine. The V gene is TRBV5-1, the J gene TRBJ2-7, with D maybe TRBD1 (5 bases). The CDR3 loop reads CASSQGYSYEQYF. CDR3 DNA sequence: TGCGCCAGCAGCCAGGGCTACTCCTACGAGCAGTACTTC.